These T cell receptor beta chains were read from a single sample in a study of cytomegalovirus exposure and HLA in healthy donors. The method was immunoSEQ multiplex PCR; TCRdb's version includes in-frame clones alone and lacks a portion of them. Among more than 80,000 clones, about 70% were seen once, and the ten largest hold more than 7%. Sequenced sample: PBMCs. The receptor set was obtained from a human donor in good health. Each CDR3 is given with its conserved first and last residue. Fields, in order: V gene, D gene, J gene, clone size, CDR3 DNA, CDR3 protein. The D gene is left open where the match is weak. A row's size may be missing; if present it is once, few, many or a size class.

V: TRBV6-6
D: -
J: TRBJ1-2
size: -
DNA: TGTGCCAGCAGTGACCGGGACACCAAAGACTATGGCTACACCTTC
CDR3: CASSDRDTKDYGYTF

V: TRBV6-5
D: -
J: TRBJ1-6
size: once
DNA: TGTGCCAGCAAAACGACACCTAATTCACCCCTCCACTTT
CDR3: CASKTTPNSPLHF

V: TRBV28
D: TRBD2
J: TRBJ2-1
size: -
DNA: TGTGCCAGCAGGGGTAGCGGGTATAATGAGCAGTTCTTC
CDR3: CASRGSGYNEQFF

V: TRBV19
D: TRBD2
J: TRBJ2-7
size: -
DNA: TGTGCCAGCGGGACTACAACCTACGAGCAGTACTTC
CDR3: CASGTTTYEQYF

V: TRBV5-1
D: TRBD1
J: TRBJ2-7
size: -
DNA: TGCGCCAGCGCAGGCAGGGGGATCTACGAGCAGTACTTC
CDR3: CASAGRGIYEQYF

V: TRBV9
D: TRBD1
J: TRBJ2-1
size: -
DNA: TGTGCCAGCAGCGCTCGGGACAGGGGGGACAATGAGCAGTTCTTC
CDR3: CASSARDRGDNEQFF

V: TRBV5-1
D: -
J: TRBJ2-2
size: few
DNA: TGCGCCAGCAGCTTGCGCAGTTGGAACACCGGGGAGCTGTTTTTT
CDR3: CASSLRSWNTGELFF

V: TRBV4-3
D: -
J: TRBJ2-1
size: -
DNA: TGCGCCAGCAGCCAGAGACGCTCCGGTGCGTGCGGGCAGTTCTTC
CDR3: CASSQRRSGACGQFF

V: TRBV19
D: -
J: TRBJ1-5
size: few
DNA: TGTGCCAGTAGTATACTCACAGGGACTCAGCCCCAGCATTTT
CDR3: CASSILTGTQPQHF

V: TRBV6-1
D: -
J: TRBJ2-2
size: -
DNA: TGTGCCAGCAGTCCCTTCGGGGAGCTGTTTTTT
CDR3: CASSPFGELFF

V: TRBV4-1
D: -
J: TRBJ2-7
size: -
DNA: TGCGCCAGCAGCCAAGTAAAATTCAGGGGCAGCACCTACGAGCAGTACTTC
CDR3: CASSQVKFRGSTYEQYF

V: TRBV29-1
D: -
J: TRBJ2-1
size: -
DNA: TGCAGCGTTGGATCCGCTGGGGGGTCCTACAATGAGCAGTTCTTC
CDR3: CSVGSAGGSYNEQFF

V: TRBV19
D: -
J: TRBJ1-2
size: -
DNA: TGTGCCAGTAGTTTACACTTCACAGGGTCGGATGGCTACACCTTC
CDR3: CASSLHFTGSDGYTF

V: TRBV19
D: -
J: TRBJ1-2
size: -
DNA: TGTGCCAGTAGTACGCGGTCGCTAAGGTGGCTGGAATCTAACTATGGCTACACCTTC
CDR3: CASSTRSLRWLESNYGYTF

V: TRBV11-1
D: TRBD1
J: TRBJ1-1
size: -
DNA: TGTGCCAGCAGCTTAGCAGGGGGCCGCACTGAAGCTTTCTTT
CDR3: CASSLAGGRTEAFF